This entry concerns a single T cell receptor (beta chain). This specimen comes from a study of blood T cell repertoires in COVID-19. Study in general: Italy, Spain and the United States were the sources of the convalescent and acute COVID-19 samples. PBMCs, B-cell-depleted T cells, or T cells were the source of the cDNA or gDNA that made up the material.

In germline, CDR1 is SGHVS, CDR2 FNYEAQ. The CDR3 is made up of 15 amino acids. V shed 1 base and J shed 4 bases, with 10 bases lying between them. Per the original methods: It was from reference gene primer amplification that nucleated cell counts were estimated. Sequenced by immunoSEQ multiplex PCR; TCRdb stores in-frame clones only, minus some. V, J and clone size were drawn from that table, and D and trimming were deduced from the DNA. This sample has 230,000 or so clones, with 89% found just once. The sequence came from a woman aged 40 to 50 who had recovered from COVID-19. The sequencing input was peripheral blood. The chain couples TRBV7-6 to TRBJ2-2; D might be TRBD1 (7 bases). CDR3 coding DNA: TGTGCCAGCAGCTTAGGTCAGGGGGGCACCGGGGAGCTGTTTTTT. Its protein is CASSLGQGGTGELFF.